The rows below give T cell receptor beta chains drawn from one sample of a study of vaccination and CD4 T cells after COVID-19. These TCRs are of unknown antigen specificity. TCRdb re-derived calls from the PCR reads in MiXCR, one entry per CDR3 protein. The sample holds roughly 16,000 distinct CDR3 sequences; about 72% are singletons and the top ten take around a sixth. The sample taken for sequencing was CD4+ T cells from blood, cultured in vitro. All receptors derive from a human donor who had recovered from COVID-19. Each CDR3 is given with its conserved first and last residue. The D gene is left open where the match is weak. Clone size is not always given. Where it is, it says once, few, many or a class for expanded clones.

TRBJ2-7,TRBV20-1,-,14,-,TGCAGTGCTAGGAAACAGGGGGGGAACTACGAGCAGTACTTC,CSARKQGGNYEQYF
TRBJ2-7,TRBV6-5,-,15,-,TGTGCCAGCAGTTACGCGGCGACTCACCAGGGAGAGCAGTACTTC,CASSYAATHQGEQYF
TRBJ2-7,TRBV19,-,14,-,TGTGCCAGTAGTATCCAGGGGCCCTCCTACGAGCAGTACTTC,CASSIQGPSYEQYF
TRBJ2-5,TRBV7-2,TRBD2,14,-,TGTGCCAGCAGCTTAGCAGGGACTAGCGGATCTCAGTACTTC,CASSLAGTSGSQYF
TRBJ2-5,TRBV27,TRBD2,14,-,TGTGCCAGCAGTTTTGGACTAGCGGGGGAGACCCAGTACTTC,CASSFGLAGETQYF
TRBJ2-7,TRBV20-1,-,15,-,TGCAGTGCTACCTCCCCCAGGGGATGGGGCTACGAGCAGTACTTC,CSATSPRGWGYEQYF
TRBJ1-2,TRBV6-5,TRBD1,15,-,TGTGCCAGCAGTTACTCACCGACAGGGAACTATGGCTACACCTTC,CASSYSPTGNYGYTF
TRBJ1-6,TRBV5-1,-,16,-,TGCGCCAGCAGTTGGACGGGGGGGGCTGAAAATTCACCCCTCCACTTT,CASSWTGGAENSPLHF
TRBJ1-2,TRBV7-3,-,14,few,TGTGCCAGCAGCTCTAACCCCGGGACGGGTGGCTACACCTTC,CASSSNPGTGGYTF
TRBJ2-7,TRBV7-9,TRBD2,15,-,TGTGCCAGCAGCTTAGGTCTAGCGGGATCGGACGAGCAGTACTTC,CASSLGLAGSDEQYF
TRBJ1-1,TRBV6-1,-,15,-,TGTGCCAGCAGTGTAAGGGGCCGGGGGAACACTGAAGCTTTCTTT,CASSVRGRGNTEAFF
TRBJ1-2,TRBV7-9,-,13,-,TGTGCCAGCAGGTTAGATAGCCTCTATGGCTACACCTTC,CASRLDSLYGYTF
TRBJ2-3,TRBV10-3,-,15,-,TGTGCCATCAGTGAGGGGGGGTGGAGCACAGATACGCAGTATTTT,CAISEGGWSTDTQYF
TRBJ2-7,TRBV7-8,-,14,-,TGTGCCAGCTGCTTGCAGGGCCGTTTTGGGGAGCAGTACTTC,CASCLQGRFGEQYF
TRBJ2-2,TRBV7-9,TRBD1,15,-,TGTGCCAGCAGCGACAGGGTCTTATTAACCGGGGAGCTGTTTTTT,CASSDRVLLTGELFF
TRBJ2-3,TRBV28,-,17,-,TGTGCCAGCAGTTTTCCCCACGGGGACCCTAGCACAGATACGCAGTATTTT,CASSFPHGDPSTDTQYF
TRBJ2-1,TRBV20-1,-,11,-,TGCAGTGCTAGAGCCCGGGGTGGGCAGTTCTTC,CSARARGGQFF
TRBJ2-5,TRBV12-3/TRBV12-4,TRBD2,14,-,TGTGCCAGCACCCAAACGGGGGGTGGTGAGACCCAGTACTTC,CASTQTGGGETQYF
TRBJ1-1,TRBV30,-,12,-,TGTGCCTGGAGTGCCTTGTTGACCAGGGCTTTCTTT,CAWSALLTRAFF
TRBJ1-5,TRBV19,TRBD1,12,-,TGTGCCATCGGACAGGGCAATCAGCCCCAGCATTTT,CAIGQGNQPQHF
TRBJ1-1,TRBV27,-,15,-,TGTGCCAGCTCACGGACCCCAAAGGGGAACACTGAAGCTTTCTTT,CASSRTPKGNTEAFF
TRBJ1-3,TRBV7-9,-,14,-,TGTGCCAGCAGCCCCGGAGCAAGTGGAAACACCATATATTTT,CASSPGASGNTIYF
TRBJ1-1,TRBV7-9,-,14,-,TGTGCCAGCAGCTTCGATTCGGGGAACACTGAAGCTTTCTTT,CASSFDSGNTEAFF
TRBJ2-7,TRBV14,-,13,-,TGTGCCAGCAGTCCGTTCGGGGGTGGCGAGCAGTACTTC,CASSPFGGGEQYF
TRBJ2-5,TRBV7-2,-,13,hyperexpanded,TGTGCCAGCACCACTTACTCCCAAGAGACCCAGTACTTC,CASTTYSQETQYF
TRBJ1-5,TRBV7-2,-,15,-,TGTGCCAGCAGCTTGGGACTGTATAGCAATCAGCCCCAGCATTTT,CASSLGLYSNQPQHF
TRBJ1-6,TRBV11-1,-,14,-,TGTGCCAGCAGCCGTTTGGGCGGGCGTTCACCCCTCCACTTT,CASSRLGGRSPLHF
TRBJ1-3,TRBV6-1,-,16,-,TGTGCCAGCAGTGAAGTTCCGGGGGCCACTGGAAACACCATATATTTT,CASSEVPGATGNTIYF
TRBJ2-7,TRBV5-1,TRBD1,14,-,TGCGCCAGCAGCTTCCGACAGGGTACGTTCGAGCAGTACTTC,CASSFRQGTFEQYF
TRBJ1-4,TRBV20-1,-,14,once,TGCAGTGCTAGAGACAGACCAACTAATGAAAAACTGTTTTTT,CSARDRPTNEKLFF
TRBJ1-5,TRBV27,-,13,-,TGTGCCAGCAGTCAACGGGGTCATCAGCCCCAGCATTTT,CASSQRGHQPQHF
TRBJ1-1,TRBV12-5,-,13,-,TGTGCTAGTGGCAACCCAGGGGTCCCGAGAACTTTCTTT,CASGNPGVPRTFF
TRBJ2-5,TRBV7-2,-,12,once,TGTGCCAGCAGCTTAGTACGGGAGACCCAGTACTTC,CASSLVRETQYF
TRBJ1-2,TRBV4-1,TRBD1,16,-,TGCGCCAGCAGAACCCCCGGGACAGGGGTTAACTATGGCTACACCTTC,CASRTPGTGVNYGYTF
TRBJ2-5,TRBV28,TRBD2,14,-,TGTGCCAGCAGTTGGCGGGAGGGCCTAGGGACCCAGTACTTC,CASSWREGLGTQYF
TRBJ2-5,TRBV27,-,13,-,TGTGCCAGCAGTCGGGATATGGGCGAGACCCAGTACTTC,CASSRDMGETQYF
TRBJ1-5,TRBV7-2,-,10,few,TGTGCCAGTCAAAATCAGCCCCAGCATTTT,CASQNQPQHF
TRBJ1-1,TRBV11-2,-,16,-,TGTGCCAGCAGCTTAGATGGTACGGGGGCGAGGGCTGAAGCTTTCTTT,CASSLDGTGARAEAFF
TRBJ1-5,TRBV6-1,-,15,few,TGTGCCAGCAAGTCCGACAGTTATAGCAATCAGCCCCAGCATTTT,CASKSDSYSNQPQHF
TRBJ2-1,TRBV20-1,TRBD1,14,-,TGCAGTGCTAGAACCGGGACAGTTGACCATGAGCAGTTCTTC,CSARTGTVDHEQFF
TRBJ2-7,TRBV7-9,-,14,-,TGTGCCAGCAGCTCCGGGACAAATTTCTACGAGCAGTACTTC,CASSSGTNFYEQYF
TRBJ2-5,TRBV5-1,TRBD2,14,-,TGCGCCAGCAGCTTAAATAGCGGGAGGGAGACCCAGTACTTC,CASSLNSGRETQYF
TRBJ1-5,TRBV19,-,14,once,TGTGCCAGTAGGACCGACAGATACAATCAGCCCCAGCATTTT,CASRTDRYNQPQHF
TRBJ2-6,TRBV29-1,-,16,once,TGCAGCGTTGAAACGGGAGTGAGCTCTGGGGCCAACGTCCTGACTTTC,CSVETGVSSGANVLTF
TRBJ1-2,TRBV27,-,16,few,TGTGCCAGCAGTCCGCAAGGAAGGGGAGGTTTCTATGGCTACACCTTC,CASSPQGRGGFYGYTF
TRBJ1-6,TRBV15,-,13,few,TGTGCCACCAGCAGAGATCTTAATTCACCCCTCCACTTT,CATSRDLNSPLHF
TRBJ2-1,TRBV24-1,TRBD2,13,-,TGTGCCACGGGGACTAGCGGGAGGCATGAGCAGTTCTTC,CATGTSGRHEQFF
TRBJ2-5,TRBV24-1,-,12,-,TGTGCCACCAGTGATTTCAGTGAGACCCAGTACTTC,CATSDFSETQYF